What follows are 31 T cell receptor beta chains derived from one specimen sequenced in a study of blood T cell repertoires in COVID-19. The repertoire was sequenced with immunoSEQ multiplex PCR; TCRdb's copy has only in-frame clones and lacks some. The top ten hold 9% to 10% of the sample, which has about 29,000 clones, 89% seen once. The specimen sequenced was peripheral blood. The origin of the receptors is a human donor in a cohort sampled during active COVID-19.

This clone was counted a single time. The chain is built from TRBV19 and TRBJ1-1; D is undetermined. V lost 0 bases and J 7 bases, leaving 12 bases between the germline ends. Germline assignment: CDR1 LNHDA and CDR2 SQIVND (reference sequence). The CDR3 is 14 residues long. In nucleotides, the CDR3 is TGTGCCAGTAGTATAGATGGAGGCGGAAATGAAGCTTTCTTT. Translation gives CASSIDGGGNEAFF.

The chain has TRBV20-1 and TRBJ1-2; D might be TRBD1 (5 bases). Germline CDR1 reads DFQATT; CDR2 reads SNEGSKA (reference sequence). This CDR3 comprises 11 residues. The V gene lost 6 bases and the J gene lost 4 bases, with 9 bases spanning the gap. As DNA, the CDR3 is TGCAGTGCCCAGGGTAGCTATGGCTACACCTTC. This encodes CSAQGSYGYTF.

This clone showed up just once. The rearrangement uses TRBV28 and TRBJ2-7, with D maybe TRBD2 (6 bases). Germline CDR1 reads MDHEN; CDR2 reads SYDVKM. The V gene lost 8 bases and the J gene lost 1 base, with 15 bases spanning the gap. CDR3 length equals 14 residues. The CDR3 bases are TGTGCCAGCTGGGGGAGCGGGCGTTCCTACGAGCAGTACTTC. Its translation is CASWGSGRSYEQYF.

This clone was detected only a few times. The chain employs TRBV19 and TRBJ2-2, with D maybe TRBD1 (6 bases). This CDR3 contains 13 residues. In germline, CDR1 is LNHDA, CDR2 SQIVND (reference sequence). The V and J ends lost 11 bases and 2 bases respectively, with 12 bases between them. CDR3: CAAQGTNTGELFF. In DNA form, the CDR3 reads TGTGCCGCACAGGGTACCAACACCGGGGAGCTGTTTTTT.

J is TRBJ2-5 and V is TRBV3-1 (or the pseudogene TRBV3-2); 14 bases align to TRBD2. The V gene end was trimmed by 4 bases and the J gene end by 4 bases; junction bases not matched to a gene: 5. Per the germline V gene, CDR1 is LGHDT and CDR2 is YNNKEL (reference sequence). CDR3 length equals 16 residues. The CDR3 loop reads CASSPGLAGGLETQYF. The CDR3 bases are TGTGCCAGCAGCCCCGGACTAGCGGGGGGATTAGAGACCCAGTACTTC.

The chain has TRBV9 and TRBJ2-3; 13 nucleotides match TRBD2. Germline V CDR1 and CDR2: SGDLS, YYNGEE. This CDR3 has 15 amino acids. Trimming at V came to 4 bases and at J to 1 base, leaving 0 bases not matched to a gene. The DNA of the CDR3 is TGTGCCAGCAGCACTAGCGGGGGGGGCACAGATACGCAGTATTTT. This sequence encodes CASSTSGGGTDTQYF.

The genes are TRBV29-1 and TRBJ2-1; the D gene is possibly TRBD1 (6 bases). Trimming cost V 6 bases and J 2 bases, with 17 bases left between them. The V gene's germline CDR1 is SQVTM and CDR2 ANQGSEA. CDR3 size: 15 residues. In nucleotides, the CDR3 is TGCAGCGTCGCTGACCGGGACAATCCCTACAATGAGCAGTTCTTC. Translation gives CSVADRDNPYNEQFF.

This clone showed up just once. V is TRBV19 and J is TRBJ2-1; D is ambiguous. The CDR3 spans 15 residues. Looked up from germline, CDR1 is LNHDA and CDR2 is SQIVND (reference sequence). Deletions cut 6 bases from V and 5 bases from J, with 17 bases between. The CDR3 nucleotides read TGTGCCAGTAGCCCACCCGCAGGTTTCCACAATGAGCAGTTCTTC. Translating it yields CASSPPAGFHNEQFF. The complete variable domain, with remaining parts taken from reference TRBV19 and TRBJ2-1, reads DGGITQSPKYLFRKEGQNVTLSCEQNLNHDAMYWYRQDPGQGLRLIYYSQIVNDFQKGDIAEGYSVSREKKESFPLTVTSAQKNPTAFYLCASSPPAGFHNEQFFGPGTRLTVL.

This clone has only one observation. The chain uses TRBV6-2 or TRBV6-3 and TRBJ2-1, with D possibly matching TRBD2 (6 bases). Trimming left V 6 bases short and J 1 base short, with 16 bases between. This CDR3 is built from 16 residues. The germline V gene encodes CDR1 MNHEY and CDR2 SVGEGT. The CDR3 is CASSPWDSGSYNEQFF. The CDR3 DNA reads as TGTGCCAGCAGCCCTTGGGATAGCGGTTCCTACAATGAGCAGTTCTTC.

This rearrangement joins TRBV2 to TRBJ2-1; 9 positions match TRBD1. Germline-derived CDR1 and CDR2 are SNHLY and FYNNEI. V trimming: 10 bases; J trimming: 2 bases; junction bases outside the gene matches: 12. This CDR3 region has 16 residues. This CDR3 is CAIFLTGGKTYNEQFF. CDR3 DNA: TGTGCCATCTTTCTCACAGGGGGCAAGACCTACAATGAGCAGTTCTTC.

The chain carries TRBV28 and TRBJ2-3; D remains ambiguous. CDR3 length: 11 amino acids. Germline CDR1 reads MDHEN; CDR2 reads SYDVKM. V lost 6 bases and J lost 6, with 7 bases in between. The CDR3 DNA is TGTGCCAGCAGCGTCCTGGATACGCAGTATTTT. The encoded protein is CASSVLDTQYF.

This chain uses TRBV4-2 with TRBJ2-1; possibly TRBD2 for D (6 bases). Germline V gives CDR1 LGHNA, CDR2 YNFKEQ. With 3 bases removed from V and 0 bases from J, the gap between germline ends came to 12 bases. The CDR3 contains 16 residues. DNA for the CDR3: TGTGCCAGCAGCCACGACCGACTAGGCTCCTACAATGAGCAGTTCTTC. It yields the protein CASSHDRLGSYNEQFF.

This CDR3 reads CASSRTGGAYEQYF. The CDR3 DNA follows: TGTGCCAGCAGCCGGACAGGGGGCGCGTACGAGCAGTACTTC. V is TRBV7-9 and J is TRBJ2-7; 11 bases match TRBD1. The CDR3 length is 14 residues. Germline-derived CDR1 and CDR2 are SEHNR and FQNEAQ (reference sequence). With 5 bases clipped from V and 4 bases from J, the junction kept 4 bases outside the gene matches.

The chain joins TRBV27 to TRBJ2-1; 12 nucleotides align to TRBD2. This CDR3 is built from 15 residues. Germline V lookup: CDR1 MNHEY, CDR2 SMNVEV (reference sequence). Unmatched junction bases numbered 5, after V lost 4 bases and J lost 7 bases. This CDR3 is CASSSLAGGSNEQFF. CDR3 coding DNA: TGTGCCAGCAGTTCCCTAGCGGGGGGGTCGAATGAGCAGTTCTTC.

This clone has only a few counts. The CDR3 DNA follows: TGTGCCAGCTCACGTGCGGGAGCAGGCTACACCTTC. Amino acid sequence: CASSRAGAGYTF. The chain couples TRBV18 to TRBJ1-2; D gene unclear. Germline V gene lookup returns CDR1 KGHSH and CDR2 LQKENI. Trimming took 4 bases from V and 8 from J, leaving 11 bases between them. The CDR3 has 12 residues.

The V gene is TRBV7-9, the J gene TRBJ2-7; 10 bases map to TRBD2. CDR1 and CDR2 from the germline V gene are SEHNR and FQNEAQ (reference sequence). Trimming at V came to 5 bases and at J to 2 bases, leaving 3 bases not matched to a gene. The CDR3 spans 14 residues. CDR3 region: CASSPGLAAYEQYF. CDR3 coding DNA: TGTGCCAGCAGCCCTGGACTAGCGGCCTACGAGCAGTACTTC. The full variable domain, rest sourced from reference TRBV7-9 and TRBJ2-7, is DTGVSQNPRHKITKRGQNVTFRCDPISEHNRLYWYRQTLGQGPEFLTYFQNEAQLEKSRLLSDRFSAERPKGSFSTLEIQRTEQGDSAMYLCASSPGLAAYEQYFGPGTRLTVT.

The chain joins TRBV10-3 to TRBJ2-1; D is undetermined. V was pared by 5 bases and J by 6 bases, with 11 bases between. This CDR3 contains 13 residues. Looked up from germline, CDR1 is ENHRY and CDR2 is SYGVKD. The CDR3 spells CAISPGLANEQFF. The CDR3 nucleotides are TGTGCCATCAGTCCTGGGTTAGCCAATGAGCAGTTCTTC.

The sample holds one count of this clone. Written as DNA, the CDR3 is TGCGCCAGCAGCTTAGACGTACAGGGGGAAGGCTACACCTTC. This sequence encodes CASSLDVQGEGYTF. The J gene is TRBJ1-2, the V gene TRBV5-1; 8 nucleotides line up with TRBD1. Germline CDR1 reads SGHRS; CDR2 reads YFSETQ. The CDR3 sequence is 14 residues long. The J segment lost 8 bases and the V segment lost 2 bases, leaving 8 bases of the junction unmatched.

CDR3 loop: CATRLVAQETQYF. The CDR3 DNA reads as TGTGCCACACGATTAGTTGCACAAGAGACCCAGTACTTC. The gene calls are TRBV6-5 and TRBJ2-5; no reliable D call. In germline, CDR1 is MNHEY, CDR2 SVGAGI. The ends were cut back, 10 bases at V and 2 bases at J, with 14 bases in the middle. This CDR3 has 13 residues.

The genes are TRBV3-1 (or the pseudogene TRBV3-2) and TRBJ1-6, with D uncertain. V lost 4 bases and J 10 bases, leaving 14 bases between the germline ends. The CDR3 has 14 amino acids. Germline values: CDR1 LGHDT, CDR2 YNNKEL (reference sequence). CDR3 region: CASSPASGWSPLHF. CDR3 nucleotides: TGTGCCAGCAGCCCCGCTTCGGGTTGGTCACCCCTCCACTTT.

This clone has only one observation. This chain links TRBV28 with TRBJ2-7; TRBD1 agrees at 9 bases. J lost 6 bases, V lost 8 bases, and 14 bases had no gene match. This CDR3 contains 15 residues. CDR1 MDHEN and CDR2 SYDVKM come from the germline V gene. This CDR3 reads CASADRDRVYGEQYF. CDR3 bases: TGTGCCAGCGCAGACCGGGACAGGGTTTATGGCGAGCAGTACTTC.

This clone has only one observation. CDR3 coding DNA: TGTGCCAGCAGCCAGGAGGGCGGGGGGCGCACCAATGAGCAGTTCTTC. Translated, it gives CASSQEGGGRTNEQFF. The chain carries TRBV4-2 and TRBJ2-1; TRBD2 agrees at 8 bases. Trimming removed 3 bases from V and 6 bases from J; junction bases left unmatched: 10. Germline assignment: CDR1 LGHNA and CDR2 YNFKEQ. CDR3 length: 16 amino acids.

This rearrangement joins TRBV7-8 to TRBJ2-7; 11 bases are a match to TRBD1. CDR1 and CDR2 (germline): SGHVS, FQNEAQ. The V segment lost 2 bases and the J segment 4 bases; nucleotides outside the gene matches: 7. The CDR3 has 16 residues. The DNA for the CDR3 is TGTGCCAGCAGCTTAAGACTCCGGGACAGGGGGTACGAGCAGTACTTC. This sequence encodes CASSLRLRDRGYEQYF.

The rearrangement links TRBV21-1 to TRBJ1-1. TRBV21-1 is a known pseudogene. This CDR3 is 14 amino acids long. CDR3 region: CASITGKTRPEAFF. In DNA, the CDR3 is TGTGCCAGCATAACCGGGAAAACCCGACCTGAAGCTTTCTTT.

The V call is TRBV5-1, the J call TRBJ2-3, with TRBD1 as a possible D gene (5 bases). The CDR3 contains 14 residues. Looked up from germline, CDR1 is SGHRS and CDR2 is YFSETQ. Deletions cut 5 bases from V and 4 bases from J, with 14 bases between. The CDR3 here is CASSIRGLADTQYF. CDR3 coding DNA: TGCGCCAGCAGTATTAGGGGCCTCGCAGATACGCAGTATTTT.

V and J are TRBV21-1 and TRBJ2-7; TRBD1 reflects the table's D call only, with no check against the DNA. TRBV21-1 is shown as a pseudogene. This CDR3 comprises 16 residues. Here the CDR3 reads CASRLRRQGITYEQYF. DNA for the CDR3: TGTGCCAGCAGACTCAGACGACAGGGGATTACCTACGAGCAGTACTTC.

In this sample, this clone turned up once. The chain employs TRBV12-3 or TRBV12-4 and TRBJ1-4; no reliable D call. Trimming removed 5 bases from V and 7 bases from J, with 8 bases in between. The CDR3 consists of 12 residues. The CDR3 DNA is TGTGCCAGCAGTCCCGGGAGTGAAAAACTGTTTTTT. Protein sequence: CASSPGSEKLFF.

This clone was counted only a few times. This chain uses TRBV2 with TRBJ2-2, with 10 bases aligning to TRBD1. The ends lost 9 bases at V and 6 bases at J; junction bases unmatched: 4. The CDR3 loop spans 13 amino acids. CDR1 SNHLY and CDR2 FYNNEI come from the germline V gene. CDR3 region: CASGQGEAGELFF. In DNA, the CDR3 is TGTGCCAGTGGACAGGGGGAGGCCGGGGAGCTGTTTTTT.

This clone was seen only once. The chain joins TRBV11-2 to TRBJ2-3, with 9 bases aligning to TRBD1. Germline trimming cut 5 bases from V and 2 bases from J; bases unmatched to any gene: 5. The CDR3 covers 15 residues. Germline CDR1 is SGHAT and CDR2 is FQNNGV. For the CDR3, the DNA is TGTGCCAGCAGCCAGGGACAGGGTAACACAGATACGCAGTATTTT. Protein sequence: CASSQGQGNTDTQYF.

The rearrangement uses TRBV28 and TRBJ1-6; TRBD1 aligns across 10 bases. Germline V gene lookup returns CDR1 MDHEN and CDR2 SYDVKM. Losses at the gene ends were 8 bases for V and 10 bases for J; bases not matched to a gene: 5. This CDR3 is 13 amino acids long. CDR3 coding DNA: TGTGCCAGCCGACAGGGGGCGCGGTCACCCCTCCACTTT. Protein product: CASRQGARSPLHF.

The chain has TRBV4-3 and TRBJ2-3, with a possible D match to TRBD1 (5 bases). The CDR3 is 17 residues long. In germline, CDR1 is LGHNA, CDR2 YSLEER. The V and J ends lost 1 base and 6 bases respectively, with 20 bases between them. The CDR3 coding sequence is TGCGCCAGCAGCCAAGCTGGGAACAAGGGGCCTCCGGATACGCAGTATTTT. This encodes CASSQAGNKGPPDTQYF.